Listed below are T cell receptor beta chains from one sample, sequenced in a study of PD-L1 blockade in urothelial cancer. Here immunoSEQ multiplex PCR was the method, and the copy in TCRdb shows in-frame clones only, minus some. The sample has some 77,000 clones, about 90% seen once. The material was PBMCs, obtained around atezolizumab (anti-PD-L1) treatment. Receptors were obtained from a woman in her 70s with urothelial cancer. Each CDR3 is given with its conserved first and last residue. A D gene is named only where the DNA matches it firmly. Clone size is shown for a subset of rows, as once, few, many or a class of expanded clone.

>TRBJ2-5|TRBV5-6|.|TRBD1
TGTGCCAGCAGCTTGGCCTTCAGGGGGCAACAAGAGACCCAGTACTTC
CASSLAFRGQQETQYF
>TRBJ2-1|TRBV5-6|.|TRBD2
TGTGCCAGCAGCACCCTGGGACTAGCGGGAGGAGAGCAGTTCTTC
CASSTLGLAGGEQFF
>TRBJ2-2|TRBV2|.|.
TGTGCCAGCTCATACACCGGGGAGCTGTTTTTT
CASSYTGELFF
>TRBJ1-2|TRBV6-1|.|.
TGTGCCAGCAGTGCTAAGCGTTATGGCTACACCTTC
CASSAKRYGYTF
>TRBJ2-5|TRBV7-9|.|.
TGTGCCAGCGGCCTCAGAACCCAAGAGACCCAGTACTTC
CASGLRTQETQYF
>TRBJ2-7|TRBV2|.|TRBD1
TGTGCCAGCAGTACCGACAGGGGTTTCTACGAGCAGTACTTC
CASSTDRGFYEQYF
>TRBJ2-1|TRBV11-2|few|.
TGTGCCAGCAGCCCAGGGACAAACAATGAGCAGTTCTTC
CASSPGTNNEQFF
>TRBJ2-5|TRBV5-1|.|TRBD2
TGCGCCAGCAGCTTGGCGGTAGCGGGGCTTCGACAAGAGACCCAGTACTTC
CASSLAVAGLRQETQYF
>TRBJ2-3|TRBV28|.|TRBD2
TGTGCCAGCAGTCTACTATCTAGCGGGGGGAGCACAGATACGCAGTATTTT
CASSLLSSGGSTDTQYF
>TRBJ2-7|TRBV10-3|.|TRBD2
TGTGCCATCAGTGAGTGGACTAGCGGGAGGTACGAGCAGTACTTC
CAISEWTSGRYEQYF
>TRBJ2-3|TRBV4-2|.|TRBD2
TGTGCCAGCAGCCGCTGGTCGGGAGGGGAGGCAGATACGCAGTATTTT
CASSRWSGGEADTQYF
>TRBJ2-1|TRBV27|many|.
TGTGCCAGCGGGAGGATAACTGAGCAGTTCTTC
CASGRITEQFF
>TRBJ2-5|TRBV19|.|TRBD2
TGTGCCAGTAGTATAAGCGGGAGGACGGAGACCCAGTACTTC
CASSISGRTETQYF
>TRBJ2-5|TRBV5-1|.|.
TGCGCCAGCAGCTCGGGGGGCGGGCAGGAGACCCAGTACTTC
CASSSGGGQETQYF
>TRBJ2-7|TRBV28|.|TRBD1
TGTGCCAGCGGGGACCCACGGGACAGACCGTACGAGCAGTACTTC
CASGDPRDRPYEQYF
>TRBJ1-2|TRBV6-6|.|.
TGTGCCAGCACCCCCGCTGGGCGAGACTATGGCTACACCTTC
CASTPAGRDYGYTF
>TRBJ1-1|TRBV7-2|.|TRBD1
TGTGCCAGCAGCCCTACATCGGGACAGGTCCGTGAAGCTTTCTTT
CASSPTSGQVREAFF
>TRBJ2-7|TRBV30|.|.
TGTGCCTGGAGTGTAGGGGCAGGTTCCTACGAGCAGTACTTC
CAWSVGAGSYEQYF
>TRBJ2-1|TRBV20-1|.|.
TGCAGTGCTAGTGGCCCCAATGAGCAGTTCTTC
CSASGPNEQFF
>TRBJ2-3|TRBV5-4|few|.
TGTGCCAGCAAATCTATGACTAGCACAGATACGCAGTATTTT
CASKSMTSTDTQYF
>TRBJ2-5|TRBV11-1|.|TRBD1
TGTGCCAGCAGCCTGGGACAGGGGGCTTTATTTGTGGAGACCCAGTACTTC
CASSLGQGALFVETQYF
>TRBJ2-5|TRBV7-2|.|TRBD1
TGTGCCAGCAGCTTATACGGGACAGGGGGCCAAGAGACCCAGTACTTC
CASSLYGTGGQETQYF